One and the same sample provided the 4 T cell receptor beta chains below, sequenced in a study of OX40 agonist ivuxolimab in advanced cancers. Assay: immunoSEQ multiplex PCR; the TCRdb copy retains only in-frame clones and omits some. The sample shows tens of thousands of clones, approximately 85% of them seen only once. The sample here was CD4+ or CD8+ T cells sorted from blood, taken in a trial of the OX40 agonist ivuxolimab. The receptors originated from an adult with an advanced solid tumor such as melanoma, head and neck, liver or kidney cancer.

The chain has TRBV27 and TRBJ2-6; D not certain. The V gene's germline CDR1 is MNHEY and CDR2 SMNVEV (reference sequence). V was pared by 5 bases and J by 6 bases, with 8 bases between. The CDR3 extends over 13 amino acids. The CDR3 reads CASSGPSANVLTF. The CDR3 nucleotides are TGTGCCAGCAGTGGGCCTTCGGCCAACGTCCTGACTTTC.

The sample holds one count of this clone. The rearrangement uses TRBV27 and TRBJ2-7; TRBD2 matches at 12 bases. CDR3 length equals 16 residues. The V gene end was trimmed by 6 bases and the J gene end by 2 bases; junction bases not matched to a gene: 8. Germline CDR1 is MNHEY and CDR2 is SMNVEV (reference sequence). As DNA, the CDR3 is TGTGCCAGCAGCCTGGGGACTAGCGGGTTCCCCTACGAGCAGTACTTC. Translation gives CASSLGTSGFPYEQYF.

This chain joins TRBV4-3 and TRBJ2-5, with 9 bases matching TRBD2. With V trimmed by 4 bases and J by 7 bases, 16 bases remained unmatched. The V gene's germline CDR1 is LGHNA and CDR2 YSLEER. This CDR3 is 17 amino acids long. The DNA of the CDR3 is TGCGCCAGCAGCCGGACCGGGACGCGGGAGGGTTGGGCGACCCAGTACTTC. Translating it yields CASSRTGTREGWATQYF.

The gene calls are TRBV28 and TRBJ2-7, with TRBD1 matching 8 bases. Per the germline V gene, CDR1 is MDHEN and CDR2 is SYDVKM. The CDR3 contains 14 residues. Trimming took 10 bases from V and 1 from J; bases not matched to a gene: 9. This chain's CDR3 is CATLRDRLSYEQYF. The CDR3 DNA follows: TGTGCCACGCTTCGGGACAGGTTATCCTACGAGCAGTACTTC.